Below, 8 T cell receptor beta chains from the same sample are listed, as sequenced in a study of cytomegalovirus exposure and HLA in healthy donors. Primers included in the PCR were 60 Vbeta and 13 Jbeta primers. Profiled with immunoSEQ multiplex PCR; TCRdb holds only in-frame clones, not every one. In the table there are 100,000 to 150,000 clones, about 85% of which are singletons. The source material was PBMCs. These receptors were collected from a boy younger than 18 in good health and CMV-seronegative.

As regards this clone: A junction end diverges from the germline sequence, so it may reflect a read error. At the DNA level, this CDR3 is encoded by other sequences in the same sample as well. The chain combines TRBV6-5 with TRBJ1-1; maybe TRBD1 (5 bases). Germline assignment: CDR1 MNHEY and CDR2 SVGAGI. The CDR3 has 13 residues. The CDR3 region has the DNA TGCGCCAGCAGTTACGGGGGGGGGACTGAAGCTTTCTTT. It codes for CASSYGGGTEAFF.

The gene calls are TRBV10-3 and TRBJ1-3; no firm D call. The CDR3 consists of 16 residues. Germline-derived CDR1 and CDR2 are ENHRY and SYGVKD. V lost 5 bases to trimming and J lost 2 bases, with 16 bases between them. The CDR3 loop is CAISSRGLDTGNTIYF. CDR3 sequence (DNA): TGTGCCATCAGTTCGAGAGGGCTCGATACTGGAAACACCATATATTTT.

This chain joins TRBV6-6 and TRBJ2-7; TRBD1 matches at 8 bases. With V trimmed by 4 bases and J by 3 bases, 8 bases remained unmatched. The CDR3 loop spans 15 amino acids. CDR1 and CDR2 (germline): MNHNY, SVGAGI (reference sequence). CDR3 region: CASSFPGQESYEQYF. CDR3 bases: TGTGCCAGCAGTTTCCCGGGACAGGAGAGCTACGAGCAGTACTTC.

The genes are TRBV19 and TRBJ1-5, with 11 bases lining up with TRBD1. This CDR3 is 16 amino acids long. The V segment lost 1 base and the J segment 10 bases; nucleotides outside the gene matches: 9. Germline V CDR1 and CDR2: LNHDA, SQIVND (reference sequence). The CDR3 DNA reads as TGTGCCAGTAGTATAGCCGGGACAGGGGGTCGAAGCCCCCAGCATTTT. Translating gives CASSIAGTGGRSPQHF. Variable domain in full (rest from reference TRBV19 and TRBJ1-5): DGGITQSPKYLFRKEGQNVTLSCEQNLNHDAMYWYRQDPGQGLRLIYYSQIVNDFQKGDIAEGYSVSREKKESFPLTVTSAQKNPTAFYLCASSIAGTGGRSPQHFGDGTRLSIL.

This clone has more than one count but fewer than ten. The CDR3 region has the DNA TGTGCCAGCAGCGTAGGAGGGAAAAGCACTGAAGCTTTCTTT. As protein: CASSVGGKSTEAFF. V is TRBV9 and J is TRBJ1-1; D gene ambiguous. Trimming stripped 0 bases from V and 4 bases from J, with 10 bases between. This CDR3 has 14 residues. Germline assignment: CDR1 SGDLS and CDR2 YYNGEE.

This clone was seen more than once but under ten times. The chain combines TRBV4-3 with TRBJ2-7, with a weak D call TRBD2 (5 bases). Germline-derived CDR1 and CDR2 are LGHNA and YSLEER. Trimming left V 0 bases short and J 7 bases short, with 13 bases between. The CDR3 consists of 14 residues. The CDR3 DNA reads TGCGCCAGCAGCCAAGATCGTACCCGCGGGGAGCAGTACTTC. Amino acids: CASSQDRTRGEQYF.

The chain has TRBV6-5 and TRBJ2-6; TRBD2 might be the D (6 bases). In germline, CDR1 is MNHEY, CDR2 SVGAGI. The CDR3 has 16 residues. V shed 2 bases and J shed 0 bases, with 8 bases lying between them. The DNA of the CDR3 is TGTGCCAGCAGTTACGGCGGGAACTCTGGGGCCAACGTCCTGACTTTC. It codes for CASSYGGNSGANVLTF.

Here the CDR3 reads CASRLSRDRFNQPQHF. The CDR3 DNA reads as TGTGCCAGTAGACTGTCCCGGGACAGATTCAATCAGCCCCAGCATTTT. The chain carries TRBV19 and TRBJ1-5; 7 positions match TRBD1. Unmatched junction bases numbered 11, after V lost 6 bases and J lost 3 bases. CDR1 and CDR2 from the germline V gene are LNHDA and SQIVND (reference sequence). The CDR3 is 16 residues long.